Presented here are 2 T cell receptor delta chains from one specimen sequenced in a study of γδ T cells in repeated Plasmodium falciparum infection. Flow sorting of PBMC yielded separate Vgamma9/Vdelta2+ and Vdelta2-negative gammadelta T cell populations for bulk repertoire analysis. TCRdb re-processed the multiplex PCR reads via CATT. The table has roughly 86,000 delta-chain clones, over 1.1% seen once; the top ten hold roughly 8.1%. The sample was gamma-delta T cells from blood. The source is a pool of human donors (malaria-infected and uninfected, not separated).

This clone came up a few times. The protein that TCRdb holds for this DNA derives from a much larger clone and differs from the translated DNA at residue 10, which likely indicates a read error; the protein shown here is translated from the DNA. The CDR3 nucleotides read TGTGCTCTTGGGAAGGGAGTACTGGGGGAATACTCCTGGGACACCCGACAGATGTTTTTC. Translating it yields CALGKGVLGEYSWDTRQMFF. The chain links TRDV1 to TRDJ3; TRDD3 matches 9 bases. The J gene, left out of TCRdb, was set here by checking the DNA against germline. Germline lookup yields CDR1 TSWWSYY and CDR2 QGS. The V and J ends lost 5 bases and 0 bases, in that order; junction bases with no gene match: 11. CDR3 length: 20 residues.

About this clone: A read error is the likely source, as a far larger clone sits one nucleotide away. Other DNA sequences in this sample translate to the same CDR3. Here the V gene is TRDV1, but the J gene went uncalled; the table's D call TRDD3 went unverified against the DNA. Germline V gives CDR1 TSWWSYY, CDR2 QGS. The CDR3 has 24 residues. The CDR3 nucleotides are TGTGCTCTTGGGGCTCGGTTGGGACCTACGAACCTCCTATACTGGGGGTATGACACCGATAAACTCATCTTC. Translated, it gives CALGARLGPTNLLYWGYDTDKLIF.